This TCR beta chain is drawn from a study of beta chain features in type 1 diabetes. cDNA synthesis used the whole RNA isolate, giving expressed TCRB sequences. TCRdb keeps only in-frame clones here, not all; method: immunoSEQ multiplex PCR. Of over 600,000 clones listed, about an eighth are singletons. Concerning this clone itself: Its antigen is unknown.

CDR3 length equals 14 residues. The ends were cut back, 3 bases at V and 7 bases at J, with 12 bases in the middle. Germline V gene lookup returns CDR1 SGHDN and CDR2 FVKESK. General study results and limits: In every one of the four CD4+ subsets, TCRB CDR3s were moderately but significantly shorter in Type 1 diabetes patients.

The chain links TRBV14 to TRBJ1-4; D ambiguous. Sample: naive CD4+ T cells from blood. This receptor was obtained from a man under 40 with type 1 diabetes. The CDR3 is CASSHSGILEKLFF. As DNA, the CDR3 is TGTGCCAGCAGCCATTCGGGCATACTTGAAAAACTGTTTTTT.